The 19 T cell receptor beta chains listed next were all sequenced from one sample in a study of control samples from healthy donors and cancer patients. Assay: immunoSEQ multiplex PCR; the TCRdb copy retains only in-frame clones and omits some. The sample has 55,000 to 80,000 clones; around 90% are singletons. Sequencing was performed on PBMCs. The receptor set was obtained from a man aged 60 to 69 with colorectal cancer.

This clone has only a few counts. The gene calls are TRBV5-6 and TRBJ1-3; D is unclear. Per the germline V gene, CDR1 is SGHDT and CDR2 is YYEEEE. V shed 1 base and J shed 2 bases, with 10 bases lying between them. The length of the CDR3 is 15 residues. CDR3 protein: CASSLTPGTGNTIYF. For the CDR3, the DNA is TGTGCCAGCAGCTTGACCCCGGGGACTGGAAACACCATATATTTT.

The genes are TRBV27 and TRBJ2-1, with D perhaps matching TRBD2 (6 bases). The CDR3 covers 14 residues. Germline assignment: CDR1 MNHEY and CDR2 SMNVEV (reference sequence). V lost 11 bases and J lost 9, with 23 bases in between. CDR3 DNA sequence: TGTGCCGGGGTCGGACTGGGGGGTCGGAGTGAGCAGTTCTTC. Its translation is CAGVGLGGRSEQFF.

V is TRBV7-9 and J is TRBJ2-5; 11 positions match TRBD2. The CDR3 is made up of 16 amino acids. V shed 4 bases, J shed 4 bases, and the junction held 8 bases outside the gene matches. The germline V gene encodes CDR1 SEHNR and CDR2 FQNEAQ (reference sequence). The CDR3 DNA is TGTGCCAGCAGCTCCTATAGCGGGGGGGCCAGAGAGACCCAGTACTTC. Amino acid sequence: CASSSYSGGARETQYF.

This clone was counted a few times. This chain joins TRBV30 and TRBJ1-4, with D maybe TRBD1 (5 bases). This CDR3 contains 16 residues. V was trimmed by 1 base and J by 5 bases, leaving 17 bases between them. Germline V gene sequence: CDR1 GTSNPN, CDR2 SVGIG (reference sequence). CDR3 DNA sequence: TGTGCCTGGAGTGGCGTCCAACCGGGGCAGAATGAAAAACTGTTTTTT. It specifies CAWSGVQPGQNEKLFF.

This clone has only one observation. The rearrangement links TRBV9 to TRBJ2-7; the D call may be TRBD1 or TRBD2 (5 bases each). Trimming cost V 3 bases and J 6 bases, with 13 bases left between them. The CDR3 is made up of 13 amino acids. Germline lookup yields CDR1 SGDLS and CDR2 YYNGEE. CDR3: CASSGRDRGEQYF. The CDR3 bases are TGTGCCAGCAGCGGCCGGGACCGCGGCGAGCAGTACTTC. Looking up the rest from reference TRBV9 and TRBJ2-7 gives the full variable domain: DSGVTQTPKHLITATGQRVTLRCSPRSGDLSVYWYQQSLDQGLQFLIQYYNGEERAKGNILERFSAQQFPDLHSELNLSSLELGDSALYFCASSGRDRGEQYFGPGTRLTVT.

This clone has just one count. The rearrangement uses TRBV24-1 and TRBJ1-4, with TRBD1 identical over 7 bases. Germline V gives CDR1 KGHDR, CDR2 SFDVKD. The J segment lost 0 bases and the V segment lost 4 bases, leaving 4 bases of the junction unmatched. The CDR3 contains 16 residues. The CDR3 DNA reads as TGTGCCACCAGTGAACCGGACAGGTCAACTAATGAAAAACTGTTTTTT. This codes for CATSEPDRSTNEKLFF.

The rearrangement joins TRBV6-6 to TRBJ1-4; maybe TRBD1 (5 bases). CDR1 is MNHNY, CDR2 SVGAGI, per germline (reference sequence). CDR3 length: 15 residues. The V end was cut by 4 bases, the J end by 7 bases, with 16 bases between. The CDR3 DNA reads TGTGCCAGCAGTTGGTCCGGGGGAGGGAGTGAAAAACTGTTTTTT. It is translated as CASSWSGGGSEKLFF.

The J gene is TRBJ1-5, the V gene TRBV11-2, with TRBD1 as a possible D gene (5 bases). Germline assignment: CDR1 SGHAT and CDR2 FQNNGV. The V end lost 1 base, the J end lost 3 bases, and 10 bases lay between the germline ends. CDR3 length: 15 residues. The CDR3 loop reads CASSLGQGPNQPQHF. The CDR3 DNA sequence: TGTGCCAGCAGCTTAGGGCAGGGCCCCAATCAGCCCCAGCATTTT.

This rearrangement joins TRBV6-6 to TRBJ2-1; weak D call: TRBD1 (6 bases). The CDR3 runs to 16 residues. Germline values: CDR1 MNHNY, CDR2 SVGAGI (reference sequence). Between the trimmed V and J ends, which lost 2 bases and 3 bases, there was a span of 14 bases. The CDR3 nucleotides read TGTGCCAGCAGTTACGGGGCAGGGGATCGCTACAATGAGCAGTTCTTC. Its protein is CASSYGAGDRYNEQFF.

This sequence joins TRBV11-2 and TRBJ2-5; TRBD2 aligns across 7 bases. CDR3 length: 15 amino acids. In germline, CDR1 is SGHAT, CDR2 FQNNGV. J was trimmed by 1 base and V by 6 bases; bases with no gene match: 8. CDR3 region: CASSMGGGTQETQYF. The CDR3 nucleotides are TGTGCCAGCAGTATGGGGGGGGGTACCCAAGAGACCCAGTACTTC.

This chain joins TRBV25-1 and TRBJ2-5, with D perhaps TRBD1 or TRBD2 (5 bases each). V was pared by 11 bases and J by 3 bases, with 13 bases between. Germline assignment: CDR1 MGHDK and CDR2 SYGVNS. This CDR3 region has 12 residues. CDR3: CASNRGEETQYF. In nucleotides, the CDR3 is TGTGCCTCCAATAGGGGAGAAGAGACCCAGTACTTC.

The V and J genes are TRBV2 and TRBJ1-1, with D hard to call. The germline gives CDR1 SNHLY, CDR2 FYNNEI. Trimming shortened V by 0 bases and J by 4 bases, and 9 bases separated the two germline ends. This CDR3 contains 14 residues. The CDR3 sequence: CASSEASGITEAFF. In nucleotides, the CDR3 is TGTGCCAGCAGTGAAGCGAGCGGGATCACTGAAGCTTTCTTT.

This CDR3 reads CASSIWAGGEEETQYF. In DNA form, the CDR3 reads TGTGCCAGTAGTATATGGGCAGGGGGCGAGGAAGAGACCCAGTACTTC. This chain uses TRBV19 with TRBJ2-5; 8 bases are shared with TRBD1. There are 16 residues in the CDR3. Germline V lookup: CDR1 LNHDA, CDR2 SQIVND (reference sequence). The V segment lost 2 bases and the J segment 3 bases; nucleotides outside the gene matches: 8. Using reference TRBV19 and TRBJ2-5 for the parts outside the CDR3, the full variable domain is DGGITQSPKYLFRKEGQNVTLSCEQNLNHDAMYWYRQDPGQGLRLIYYSQIVNDFQKGDIAEGYSVSREKKESFPLTVTSAQKNPTAFYLCASSIWAGGEEETQYFGPGTRLLVL.

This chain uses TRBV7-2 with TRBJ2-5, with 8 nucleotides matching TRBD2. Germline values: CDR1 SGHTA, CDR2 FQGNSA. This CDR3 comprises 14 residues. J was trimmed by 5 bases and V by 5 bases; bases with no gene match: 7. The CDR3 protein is CASSTGLVSETQYF. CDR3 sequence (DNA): TGTGCCAGCAGCACGGGACTAGTGTCGGAGACCCAGTACTTC.

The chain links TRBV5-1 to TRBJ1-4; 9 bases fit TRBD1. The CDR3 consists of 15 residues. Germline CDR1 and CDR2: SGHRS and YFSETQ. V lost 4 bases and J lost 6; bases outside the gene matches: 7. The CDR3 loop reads CASSGGTGSYEKLFF. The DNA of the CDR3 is TGCGCCAGCAGCGGGGGGACAGGGAGTTATGAAAAACTGTTTTTT.

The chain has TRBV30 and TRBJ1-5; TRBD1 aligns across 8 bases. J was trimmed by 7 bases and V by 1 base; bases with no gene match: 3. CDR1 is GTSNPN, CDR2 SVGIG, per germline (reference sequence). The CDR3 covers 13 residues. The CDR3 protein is CAWSGQGPQPQHF. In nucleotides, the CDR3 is TGTGCCTGGAGTGGACAGGGGCCGCAGCCCCAGCATTTT.

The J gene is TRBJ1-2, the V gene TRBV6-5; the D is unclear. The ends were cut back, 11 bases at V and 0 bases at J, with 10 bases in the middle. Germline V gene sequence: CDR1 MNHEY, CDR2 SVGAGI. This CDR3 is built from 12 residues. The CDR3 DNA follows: TGTGCCGGCCGGTCGGCTAACTATGGCTACACCTTC. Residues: CAGRSANYGYTF.

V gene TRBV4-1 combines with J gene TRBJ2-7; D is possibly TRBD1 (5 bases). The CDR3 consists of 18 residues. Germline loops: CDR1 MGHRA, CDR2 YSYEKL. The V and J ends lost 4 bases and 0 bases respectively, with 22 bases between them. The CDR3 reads CASSPYLGRLTSSYEQYF. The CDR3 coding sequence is TGCGCCAGCAGCCCCTACCTGGGGCGTTTGACCTCCTCCTACGAGCAGTACTTC.

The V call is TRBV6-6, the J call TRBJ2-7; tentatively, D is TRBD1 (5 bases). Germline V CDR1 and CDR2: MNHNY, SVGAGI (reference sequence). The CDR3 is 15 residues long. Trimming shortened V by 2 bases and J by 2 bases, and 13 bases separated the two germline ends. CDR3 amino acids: CASSYGREATYEQYF. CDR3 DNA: TGTGCCAGCAGTTACGGCAGGGAAGCCACCTACGAGCAGTACTTC.